This paragraph reports one T cell receptor (beta chain). The target of this receptor is not known. No much larger clonotype is one base removed from it; base qualities were not supplied. Genomic DNA was isolated from the sorted cells so that the TCRbeta CDR3 region could be sequenced. TCRbeta CDR3 regions were sequenced using the immunoSEQ Assay. TCRdb carries this immuneACCESS record with in-frame sequences only. Its versions omit some clonotypes, under half of them owing to an unresolved V gene in the studies checked, with the rest unexplained. The sample table records some 85,000 clones; roughly 90% of these occur just once. The ten biggest clones cover roughly 2% of the sample. The data stem from a study of OX40 agonist ivuxolimab in advanced cancers. As for the study more broadly: Ivuxolimab, which targeted the costimulatory receptor OX40 (CD134), was an agonistic, fully human IgG2 monoclonal antibody. Intravenous ivuxolimab was administered to patients every 2 weeks at six dose levels: 0.01, 0.1, 0.3, 1.5, 3 and 10 mg/kg. Of the 50 or so patients in dose escalation, about 20 had hepatocellular carcinoma, some 15 had melanoma, 9 had renal cell carcinoma and 9 had head and neck cancer. Partial responses occurred in three dose-escalation patients, of whom one had hepatocellular carcinoma and two had cutaneous melanoma. Patients were allowed to have had prior anti-PD-1, anti-PD-L1 or anti-CTLA-4 therapy, and 30% to 50% of the dose-escalation patients had previously received checkpoint inhibitors. Peripheral TCRbeta sequencing was intended to test whether TCR sequence diversity was altered and clonal T-cell expansion was caused by ivuxolimab. In the dose-escalation cohort, 70% to 85% of patients were male, and the mean age was approximately 55 years, with a range of 23 to 79. The paper reports the monotherapy dose-escalation portion (N of about 47 patients) of the phase I ivuxolimab trial.

The trial excluded patients who had a history of autoimmune disease or who were on systemic immunosuppression. Peripheral blood for TCR sequencing was collected from all dose cohorts at baseline, on cycle 4 day 1, and on cycle 7 day 1. The samples were drawn from a first-in-human, open-label, multicenter phase I dose-escalation trial of ivuxolimab. Adults with locally advanced or metastatic head and neck squamous cell, hepatocellular, melanoma or renal cell carcinoma were enrolled in the trial. Before TCR sequencing, CD4+ T cells and CD8+ T cells from peripheral blood were sorted into separate populations. The CDR3, cysteine through phenylalanine, is 15 amino acids long. Only the CDR3 portion is preserved as DNA: 45 bases, with reading frame beginning at the first base. Deletion took 0 bases off V and 3 bases off J, with a span of 11 bases between the germline ends. CDR1 and CDR2 were assigned from the germline V gene as SGHRS and YFSETQ.

Study-wide conclusions, independent of this receptor: On average, CD8+ T cells showed more expanded clones than CD4+ T cells after ivuxolimab. At doses from 0.1 to 3.0 mg/kg, clonal expansion was seen in both CD4+ and CD8+ blood T cells between baseline and week 6. Partial responders in the 0.1-3.0 mg/kg groups had among the lowest normalized peripheral clonal expansion, especially among CD8+ T cells. Low levels of normalized T-cell clonal expansion were also shown by some nonresponding patients. The antigen specificity of the peripheral T cells that underwent clonal expansion was not determined.

The chain links TRBV5-1 with TRBJ2-3; the D gene is not confidently resolved. The specimen comprised CD4+ or CD8+ T cells sorted from blood, sampled in a trial of the OX40 agonist ivuxolimab. This TCR was sampled from an adult with an advanced solid tumor such as melanoma, head and neck, liver or kidney cancer. CDR3 region: CASSLADVRTDTQYF. At the DNA level, the sequence is TGCGCCAGCAGCTTGGCCGATGTTAGAACAGATACGCAGTATTTT.